These 10 T cell receptor beta chains were all obtained from the same sample, sequenced in a study of shared T cell receptors in the human thymus. The assay was immunoSEQ multiplex PCR, and TCRdb's table has in-frame clones only and misses some. Counted here are hundreds of thousands of clones, roughly 90% occurring once; the ten biggest clones make up 0.0085% to 0.012%. The same data also went into a second study, on human thymus T cells.

The specimen sequenced was thymocytes. These receptors were taken from a boy younger than two with a congenital heart defect.

The V and J genes are TRBV19 and TRBJ2-2; 13 positions match TRBD2. The CDR3 sequence is 20 residues long. The trim removed 0 bases at V and 7 bases at J, leaving 14 bases unmatched. CDR1 is LNHDA and CDR2 is SQIVND in the germline V gene (reference sequence). CDR3 DNA sequence: TGTGCCAGTAGTATAGATTGGGCGACTAGCGGGAGGCCGCCTGGCGGGGAGCTGTTTTTT. Its protein product is CASSIDWATSGRPPGGELFF.

This clone came up a few times. V and J are TRBV2 and TRBJ2-3; 7 nucleotides agree with TRBD1. The CDR3 is made up of 17 amino acids. Germline assignment: CDR1 SNHLY and CDR2 FYNNEI. V lost 5 bases to trimming and J lost 3 bases; unmatched junction nucleotides: 14. In DNA, the CDR3 is TGTGCCAGCAGTACGAACCAGGGGGTTAGAAGGACAGATACGCAGTATTTT. Translating gives CASSTNQGVRRTDTQYF.

The CDR3 spells CASSETSSTSTDTQYF. Written as DNA, the CDR3 is TGCGCCAGCAGTGAGACTAGCTCCACTAGCACAGATACGCAGTATTTT. The chain links TRBV10-1 to TRBJ2-3; weak D call: TRBD2 (6 bases). V lost 2 bases and J lost 0, with 12 bases in between. Per germline, CDR1 WNHNN and CDR2 SYGVQD (reference sequence). The CDR3 contains 16 residues.

This sequence joins TRBV7-2 and TRBJ2-3; D is undetermined. Trimming stripped 3 bases from V and 1 base from J, with 11 bases between. Germline-derived CDR1 and CDR2 are SGHTA and FQGNSA. CDR3 size: 15 residues. The CDR3 is CASSFQAHRTDTQYF. Written as DNA, the CDR3 is TGTGCCAGCAGCTTCCAAGCCCACCGCACAGATACGCAGTATTTT.

The chain combines TRBV6-5 with TRBJ2-2; D perhaps matches TRBD2 (6 bases). This CDR3 is 14 amino acids long. Germline CDR1 MNHEY, CDR2 SVGAGI. Trimming took 9 bases from V and 6 from J, leaving 17 bases between them. The CDR3 loop is CASRRGTGSGELFF. CDR3 sequence (DNA): TGTGCCAGTCGGCGGGGTACTGGGTCCGGGGAGCTGTTTTTT.

This chain uses TRBV27 with TRBJ2-1; D is ambiguous. Germline assignment: CDR1 MNHEY and CDR2 SMNVEV (reference sequence). V was shortened by 7 bases and J by 8 bases, with 21 bases between the two germline ends. This CDR3 comprises 15 residues. The CDR3 spells CASTQAFGTHDEQFF. Here the CDR3 DNA reads TGTGCCAGCACCCAGGCCTTCGGAACACACGATGAGCAGTTCTTC.

The chain uses TRBV14 and TRBJ1-5, with D maybe TRBD1 (5 bases). Germline V gene sequence: CDR1 SGHDN, CDR2 FVKESK. V was cut by 4 bases and J by 0 bases, with 10 bases left in between. The CDR3 consists of 15 residues. The CDR3 protein is CASSLRQLSNQPQHF. The CDR3 DNA is TGTGCCAGCAGCCTAAGACAGCTTAGCAATCAGCCCCAGCATTTT.

The V gene is TRBV27, the J gene TRBJ2-7; possibly TRBD2 for D (5 bases). Looked up from germline, CDR1 is MNHEY and CDR2 is SMNVEV (reference sequence). The CDR3 length is 15 residues. Trimming removed 0 bases at V and 7 bases at J, with 16 bases between. For the CDR3, the DNA is TGTGCCAGCAGTTTATCGCCCGGGCCAACGGGGGAGCAGTACTTC. Translated: CASSLSPGPTGEQYF.

The V call is TRBV15, the J call TRBJ2-5; 7 positions match TRBD2. Per the germline V gene, CDR1 is LNHNV and CDR2 is YYDKDF (reference sequence). There are 17 residues in the CDR3. The J segment lost 4 bases and the V segment lost 1 base, leaving 12 bases of the junction unmatched. The CDR3 region is CATSRARVLAARETQYF. The CDR3 bases are TGTGCCACCAGCAGAGCTCGCGTTCTAGCGGCTAGAGAGACCCAGTACTTC. Supplemented by reference TRBV15 and TRBJ2-5, the full variable domain reads DAMVIQNPRYQVTQFGKPVTLSCSQTLNHNVMYWYQQKSSQAPKLLFHYYDKDFNNEADTPDNFQSRRPNTSFCFLDIRSPGLGDTAMYLCATSRARVLAARETQYFGPGTRLLVL.

V usage is TRBV10-3 and J usage is TRBJ2-7; 9 bases are shared with TRBD2. Germline lookup yields CDR1 ENHRY and CDR2 SYGVKD. Unmatched junction bases numbered 17, after V lost 10 bases and J lost 4 bases. The CDR3 is 16 amino acids. CDR3 sequence: CATRGGLAGFSYEQYF. The DNA for the CDR3 is TGTGCCACCCGCGGGGGGCTAGCGGGATTCTCTTACGAGCAGTACTTC.